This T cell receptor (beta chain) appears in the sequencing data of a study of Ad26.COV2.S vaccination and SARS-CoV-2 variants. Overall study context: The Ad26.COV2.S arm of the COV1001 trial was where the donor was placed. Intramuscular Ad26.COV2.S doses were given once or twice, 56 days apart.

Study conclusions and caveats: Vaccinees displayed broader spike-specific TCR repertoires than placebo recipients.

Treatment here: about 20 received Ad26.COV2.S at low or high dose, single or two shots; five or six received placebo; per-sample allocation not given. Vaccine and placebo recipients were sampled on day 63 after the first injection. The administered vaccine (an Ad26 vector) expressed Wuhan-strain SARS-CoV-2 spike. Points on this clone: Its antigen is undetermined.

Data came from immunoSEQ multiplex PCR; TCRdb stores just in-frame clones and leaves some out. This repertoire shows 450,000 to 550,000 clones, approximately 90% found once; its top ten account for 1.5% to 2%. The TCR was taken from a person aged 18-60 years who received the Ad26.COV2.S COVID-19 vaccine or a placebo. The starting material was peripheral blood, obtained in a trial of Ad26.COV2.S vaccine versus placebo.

The CDR3 DNA follows: TGTGCCAGTGGGTTCCGGGACAGGGAGGAGACCCAGTACTTC. Its translation: CASGFRDREETQYF. The rearrangement uses TRBV19 and TRBJ2-5; 9 positions agree with TRBD1. Germline V lookup: CDR1 LNHDA, CDR2 SQIVND (reference sequence). V was clipped by 8 bases and J by 5 bases; unmatched bases: 9. This CDR3 has 14 amino acids.